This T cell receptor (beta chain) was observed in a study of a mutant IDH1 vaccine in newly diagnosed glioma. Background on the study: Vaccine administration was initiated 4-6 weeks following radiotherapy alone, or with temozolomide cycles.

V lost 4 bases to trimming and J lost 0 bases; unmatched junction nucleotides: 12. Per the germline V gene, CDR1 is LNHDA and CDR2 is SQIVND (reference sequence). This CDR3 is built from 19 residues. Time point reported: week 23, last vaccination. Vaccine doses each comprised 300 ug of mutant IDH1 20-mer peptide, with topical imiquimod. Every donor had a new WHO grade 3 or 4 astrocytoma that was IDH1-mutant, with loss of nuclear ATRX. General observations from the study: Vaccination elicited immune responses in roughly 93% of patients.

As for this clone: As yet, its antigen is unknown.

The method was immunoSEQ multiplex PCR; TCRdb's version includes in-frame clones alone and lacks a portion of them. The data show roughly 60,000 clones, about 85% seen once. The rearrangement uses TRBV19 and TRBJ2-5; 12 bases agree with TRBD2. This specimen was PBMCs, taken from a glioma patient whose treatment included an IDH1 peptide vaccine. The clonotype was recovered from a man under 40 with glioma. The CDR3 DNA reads TGTGCCAGTAGTACTAAACTAGCGGGGGGCATAGTGTACCAAGAGACCCAGTACTTC. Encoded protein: CASSTKLAGGIVYQETQYF.